This T cell receptor beta chain was obtained from a study of beta chain features in type 1 diabetes. Study information: No patient-donor differences in age, gender, total cells or subset yield. General study results and limits: For Type 1 diabetes patients, all four CD4+ subsets carried TCRB CDR3s that were moderately but significantly shorter. In comparison with healthy donors, patients had naive, central memory and Treg TCRB repertoires that appeared more similar.

It was one heparinised blood draw, averaging around 110 mL, that each donor gave. Cells sorted by CD45RO/CCR7/CD25/CD127/CD95/CD27 comprised CD4+ naive, central memory, regulatory and stem cell-like memory cells. V shed 5 bases, J shed 2 bases, and the junction held 8 bases outside the gene matches. This CDR3 is 16 amino acids long. CDR1 and CDR2 from the germline V gene are SGHTA and FQGTGA. Turning to this clone: Its antigen remains unidentified.

The entirety of the isolated RNA underwent reverse transcription, so expressed TCRB transcripts were sequenced. The assay was immunoSEQ multiplex PCR, and TCRdb's table has in-frame clones only and misses some. The sample lists hundreds of thousands of clones, over 13% occurring once. The chain is built from TRBV7-3 and TRBJ2-3; TRBD2 agrees at 9 bases. The sequenced sample consisted of naive CD4+ T cells from blood. The receptor's source is a man aged 18 to 35 with type 1 diabetes. In nucleotides, the CDR3 is TGTGCCAGCAGCCCAGGACTAGCGCGAGCCACAGATACGCAGTATTTT. It encodes CASSPGLARATDTQYF.